The sequence of this T cell receptor (beta chain) was determined in a study of blood T cell repertoires in COVID-19. Libraries were prepared by immunoSEQ multiplex PCR; TCRdb keeps only in-frame clonotypes and omits some of them. This sample has approximately 150,000 clones, with around 83% found just once. V gave up 2 bases and J gave up 1 base, with 11 bases separating them. Germline loops: CDR1 MNHEY, CDR2 SVGAGI. This CDR3 is 16 amino acids long. This TCR derives from a woman in her 70s who had recovered from COVID-19. The genes are TRBV6-5 and TRBJ1-4; no clear D. The sample consisted of peripheral blood. The CDR3 is CASSYRPLGTNEKLFF. The CDR3, as DNA: TGTGCCAGCAGTTACAGGCCCCTAGGAACTAATGAAAAACTGTTTTTT.